This T cell receptor (beta chain) was profiled in a study of blood T cell repertoires in COVID-19. About the study: Researchers got acute and convalescent COVID-19 samples from the United States, Italy and Spain. The cDNA or gDNA used as material had been derived from T cells, B-cell-depleted T cells, or PBMCs.

Germline V gene lookup returns CDR1 WSHSY and CDR2 SAAADI. This CDR3 is 17 amino acids long. Trimming at V came to 6 bases and at J to 0 bases, leaving 7 bases not matched to a gene. Source study methods: Reference gene primers were amplified, and this amplification served to estimate nucleated cell counts. Sequenced by immunoSEQ multiplex PCR; TCRdb stores in-frame clones only, minus some. The V and J calls and clone size were taken over from that table, and D and trimming were inferred from the DNA. There are about 380,000 clones in the sample; approximately 80% occur only once, and 1.1% lies in the top ten. This clone appeared a single time.

This TCR derives from a human donor with acute or convalescent COVID-19. The donor label of this sample is uncertain. The specimen was peripheral blood. The V and J genes are TRBV10-2 and TRBJ2-1, with TRBD2 matching over 11 bases. CDR3 loop: CASRGLAGGYSYNEQFF. The CDR3 region has the DNA TGCGCCAGCAGAGGTCTAGCGGGGGGCTACTCCTACAATGAGCAGTTCTTC.